The clone carrying this T cell receptor (beta chain) was seen a few times. Its antigen is undetermined. Some clones are missing from TCRdb's copy, which holds only in-frame ones; the method was immunoSEQ multiplex PCR. The sample holds about 24,000 clones, roughly 64% seen once. The data are from a study of early stage breast cancer tumors. Overall study: ER+/PR+/HER2- status applied to about 80% of the 16 invasive breast tumors. Seven to nine ER+/PR+/HER2- tumors were invasive ductal; four were invasive lobular. Average read coverage per sample was 7.5 to 10-fold.

Points from the study as a whole: Chain pairing and CD4, CD8 or FOXP3 expression were not captured.

This CDR3 spans 12 amino acids. The V segment lost 4 bases and the J segment 6 bases; nucleotides outside the gene matches: 1. The germline CDR1 and CDR2 sequences are KGHSH and LQKENI. This sequence was found in a person in their sixties or seventies with breast cancer. The chain uses TRBV18 and TRBJ1-1, with 8 positions matching TRBD1. The sequencing input was breast tumor tissue. The CDR3 DNA follows: TGTGCCAGCTCACGGGACAGGTCTGAAGCTTTCTTT. This translates into CASSRDRSEAFF. The complete variable domain, with remaining parts taken from reference TRBV18 and TRBJ1-1, reads NAGVMQNPRHLVRRRGQEARLRCSPMKGHSHVYWYRQLPEEGLKFMVYLQKENIIDESGMPKERFSAEFPKEGPSILRIQQVVRGDSAAYFCASSRDRSEAFFGQGTRLTVV.